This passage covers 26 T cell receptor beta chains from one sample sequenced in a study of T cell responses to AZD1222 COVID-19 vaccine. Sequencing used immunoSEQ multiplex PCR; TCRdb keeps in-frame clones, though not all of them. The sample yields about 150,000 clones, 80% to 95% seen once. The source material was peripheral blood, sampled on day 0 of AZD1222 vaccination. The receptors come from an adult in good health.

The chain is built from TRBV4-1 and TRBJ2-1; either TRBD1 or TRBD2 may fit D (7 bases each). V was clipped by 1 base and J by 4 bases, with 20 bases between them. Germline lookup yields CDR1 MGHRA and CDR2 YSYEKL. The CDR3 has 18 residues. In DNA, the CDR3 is TGCGCCAGCAGCCAAGGCGGACTAGGGACAGAAAATTACAATGAGCAGTTCTTC. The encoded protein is CASSQGGLGTENYNEQFF.

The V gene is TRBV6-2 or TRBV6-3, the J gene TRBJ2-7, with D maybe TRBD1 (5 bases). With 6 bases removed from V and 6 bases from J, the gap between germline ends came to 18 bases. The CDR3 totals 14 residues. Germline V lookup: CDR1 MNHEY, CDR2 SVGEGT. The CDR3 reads CASSLGQGLGEQYF. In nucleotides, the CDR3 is TGTGCCAGCAGCTTGGGCCAGGGTCTGGGCGAGCAGTACTTC.

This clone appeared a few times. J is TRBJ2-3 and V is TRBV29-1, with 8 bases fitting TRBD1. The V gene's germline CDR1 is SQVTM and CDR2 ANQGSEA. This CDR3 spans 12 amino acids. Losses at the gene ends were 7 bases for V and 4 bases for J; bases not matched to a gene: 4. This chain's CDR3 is CSAWTGPDTQYF. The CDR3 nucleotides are TGCAGCGCTTGGACAGGGCCAGATACGCAGTATTTT.

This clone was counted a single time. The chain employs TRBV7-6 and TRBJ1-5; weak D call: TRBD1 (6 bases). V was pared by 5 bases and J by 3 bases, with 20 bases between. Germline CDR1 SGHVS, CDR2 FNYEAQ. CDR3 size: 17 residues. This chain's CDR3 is CASSLTRGPDPNQPQHF. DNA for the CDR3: TGTGCCAGCAGCCTCACCAGGGGCCCCGATCCCAATCAGCCCCAGCATTTT.

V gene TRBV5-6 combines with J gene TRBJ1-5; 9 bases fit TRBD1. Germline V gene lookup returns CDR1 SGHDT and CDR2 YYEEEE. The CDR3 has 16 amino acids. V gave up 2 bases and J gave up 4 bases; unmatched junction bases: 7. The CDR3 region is CASSLADRGANQPQHF. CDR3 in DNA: TGTGCCAGCAGCTTAGCTGACAGGGGGGCAAATCAGCCCCAGCATTTT. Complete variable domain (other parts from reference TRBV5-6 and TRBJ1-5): DAGVTQSPTHLIKTRGQQVTLRCSPKSGHDTVSWYQQALGQGPQFIFQYYEEEERQRGNFPDRFSGHQFPNYSSELNVNALLLGDSALYLCASSLADRGANQPQHFGDGTRLSIL.

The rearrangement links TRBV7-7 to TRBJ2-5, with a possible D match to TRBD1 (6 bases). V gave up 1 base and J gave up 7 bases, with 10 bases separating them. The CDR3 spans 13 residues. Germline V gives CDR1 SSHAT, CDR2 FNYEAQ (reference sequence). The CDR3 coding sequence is TGTGCCAGCAGCTTAGGGGAAGGGGGGACCCAGTACTTC. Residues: CASSLGEGGTQYF.

CDR3 region: CASSPTEGVTEAFF. DNA for the CDR3: TGCGCCAGCAGTCCTACGGAGGGGGTGACTGAAGCTTTCTTT. The rearrangement uses TRBV4-3 and TRBJ1-1; maybe TRBD1 (6 bases). Trimming shortened V by 6 bases and J by 5 bases, and 16 bases separated the two germline ends. The V gene's germline CDR1 is LGHNA and CDR2 YSLEER. The length of the CDR3 is 14 residues.

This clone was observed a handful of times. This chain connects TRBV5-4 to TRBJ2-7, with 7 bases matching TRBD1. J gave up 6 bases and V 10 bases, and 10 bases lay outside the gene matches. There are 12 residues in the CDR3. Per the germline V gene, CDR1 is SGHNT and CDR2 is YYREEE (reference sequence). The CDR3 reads CASNRGRGEQYF. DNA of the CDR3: TGTGCCTCCAACAGGGGACGTGGCGAGCAGTACTTC.

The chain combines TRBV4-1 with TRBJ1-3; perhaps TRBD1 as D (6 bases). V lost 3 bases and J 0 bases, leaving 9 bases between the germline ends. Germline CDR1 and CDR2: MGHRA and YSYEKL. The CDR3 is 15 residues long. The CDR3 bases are TGCGCCAGCAGCCAGGGACAAGGCTCTGGAAACACCATATATTTT. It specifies CASSQGQGSGNTIYF.

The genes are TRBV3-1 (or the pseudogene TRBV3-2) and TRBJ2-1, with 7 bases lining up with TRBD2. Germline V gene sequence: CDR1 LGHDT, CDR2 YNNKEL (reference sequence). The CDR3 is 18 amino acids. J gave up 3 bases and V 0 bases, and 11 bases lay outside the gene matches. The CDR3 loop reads CASSQEAQSGIRYNEQFF. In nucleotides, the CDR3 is TGTGCCAGCAGCCAAGAAGCACAGAGCGGGATTCGCTACAATGAGCAGTTCTTC.

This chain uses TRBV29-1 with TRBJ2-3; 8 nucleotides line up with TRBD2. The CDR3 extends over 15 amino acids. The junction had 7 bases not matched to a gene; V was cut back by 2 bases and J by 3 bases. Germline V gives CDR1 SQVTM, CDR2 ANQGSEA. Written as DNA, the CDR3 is TGCAGCGTTGAAATCACGGGGGGGCGGACAGATACGCAGTATTTT. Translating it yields CSVEITGGRTDTQYF.

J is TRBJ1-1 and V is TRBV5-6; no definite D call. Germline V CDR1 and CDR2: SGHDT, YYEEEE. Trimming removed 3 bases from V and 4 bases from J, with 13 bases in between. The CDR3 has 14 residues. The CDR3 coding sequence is TGTGCCAGCAGCTCAGACACCGTGTTCACTGAAGCTTTCTTT. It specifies CASSSDTVFTEAFF. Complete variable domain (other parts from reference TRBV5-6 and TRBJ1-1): DAGVTQSPTHLIKTRGQQVTLRCSPKSGHDTVSWYQQALGQGPQFIFQYYEEEERQRGNFPDRFSGHQFPNYSSELNVNALLLGDSALYLCASSSDTVFTEAFFGQGTRLTVV.

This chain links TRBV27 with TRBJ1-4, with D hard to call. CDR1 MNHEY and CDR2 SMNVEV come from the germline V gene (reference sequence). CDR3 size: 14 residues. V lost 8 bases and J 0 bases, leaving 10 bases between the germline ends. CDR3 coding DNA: TGTGCCAGCGGCGTAGCTACAACTAATGAAAAACTGTTTTTT. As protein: CASGVATTNEKLFF.

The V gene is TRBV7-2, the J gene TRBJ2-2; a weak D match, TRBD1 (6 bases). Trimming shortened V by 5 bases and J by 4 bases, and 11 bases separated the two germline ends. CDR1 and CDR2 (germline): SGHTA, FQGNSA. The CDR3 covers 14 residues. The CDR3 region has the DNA TGTGCCAGCAGCATTCGACAGGTCACCGGGGAGCTGTTTTTT. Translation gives CASSIRQVTGELFF.

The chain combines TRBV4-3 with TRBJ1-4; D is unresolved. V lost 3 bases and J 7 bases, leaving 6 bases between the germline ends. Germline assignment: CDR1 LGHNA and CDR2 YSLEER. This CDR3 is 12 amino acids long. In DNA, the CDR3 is TGCGCCAGCAGCCATAACAGTGAAAAACTGTTTTTT. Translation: CASSHNSEKLFF.

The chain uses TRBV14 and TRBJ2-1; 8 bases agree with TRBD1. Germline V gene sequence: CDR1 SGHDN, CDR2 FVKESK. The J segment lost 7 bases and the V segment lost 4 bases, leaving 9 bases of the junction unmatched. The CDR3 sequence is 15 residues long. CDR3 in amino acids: CASSLDRGLVNEQFF. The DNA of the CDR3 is TGTGCCAGCAGCCTTGACAGGGGTCTGGTTAATGAGCAGTTCTTC.

CDR3 DNA: TGTGCCAGCAGCCCCGGGACAGGGACAATGAAGCAGTTCTTC. It codes for CASSPGTGTMKQFF. The J gene is TRBJ2-1, the V gene TRBV7-3, with TRBD1 identical over 9 bases. Trimming took 5 bases from V and 11 from J; bases not matched to a gene: 10. This CDR3 region has 14 residues. From germline, CDR1 is SGHTA and CDR2 FQGTGA.

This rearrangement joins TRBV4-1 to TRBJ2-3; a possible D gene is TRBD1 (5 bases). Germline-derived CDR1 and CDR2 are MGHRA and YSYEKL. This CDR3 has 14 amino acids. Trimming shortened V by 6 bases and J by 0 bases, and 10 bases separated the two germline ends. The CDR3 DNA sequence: TGCGCCAGCAGACAGGCCACTAGCACAGATACGCAGTATTTT. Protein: CASRQATSTDTQYF.

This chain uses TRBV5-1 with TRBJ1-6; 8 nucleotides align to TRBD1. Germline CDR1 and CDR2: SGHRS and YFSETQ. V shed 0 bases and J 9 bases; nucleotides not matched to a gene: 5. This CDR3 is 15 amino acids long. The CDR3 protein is CASSLEGQGVSPLHF. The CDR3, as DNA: TGCGCCAGCAGCTTGGAAGGACAGGGCGTTTCACCCCTCCACTTT.

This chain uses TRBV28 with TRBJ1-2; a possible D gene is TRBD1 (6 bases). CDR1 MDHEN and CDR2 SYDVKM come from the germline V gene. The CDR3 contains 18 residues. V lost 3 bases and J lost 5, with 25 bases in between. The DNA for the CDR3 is TGTGCCAGCAGTTTCGGGGGGCAGGGAGAATCATCGGCTTATGGCTACACCTTC. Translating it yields CASSFGGQGESSAYGYTF.

CDR3: CASSTTGGSHGYTF. The CDR3 nucleotides are TGTGCCAGTAGTACAACAGGGGGAAGCCATGGCTACACCTTC. V and J are TRBV19 and TRBJ1-2; 8 nucleotides agree with TRBD1. Germline V gene lookup returns CDR1 LNHDA and CDR2 SQIVND (reference sequence). J was trimmed by 6 bases and V by 4 bases; bases with no gene match: 7. The CDR3 contains 14 residues.

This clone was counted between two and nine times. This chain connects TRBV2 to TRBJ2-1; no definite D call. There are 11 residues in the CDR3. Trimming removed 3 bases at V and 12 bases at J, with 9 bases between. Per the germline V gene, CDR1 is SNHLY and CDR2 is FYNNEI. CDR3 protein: CASSDRTSQFF. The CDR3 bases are TGTGCCAGCAGTGATAGAACTTCGCAGTTCTTC.

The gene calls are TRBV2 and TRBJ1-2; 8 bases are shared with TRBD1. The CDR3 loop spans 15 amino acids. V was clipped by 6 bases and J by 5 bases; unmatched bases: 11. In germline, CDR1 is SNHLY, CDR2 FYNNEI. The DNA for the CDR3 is TGTGCCAGCAGCCCGGACAGGGCCCGTGATTATGGCTACACCTTC. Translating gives CASSPDRARDYGYTF.

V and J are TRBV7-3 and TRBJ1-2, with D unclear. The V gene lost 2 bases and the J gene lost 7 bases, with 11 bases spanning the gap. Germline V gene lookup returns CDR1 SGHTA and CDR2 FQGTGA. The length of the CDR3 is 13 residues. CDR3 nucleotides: TGTGCCAGCAGCTTATACTCGTCGCGTGGCTACACCTTC. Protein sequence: CASSLYSSRGYTF.

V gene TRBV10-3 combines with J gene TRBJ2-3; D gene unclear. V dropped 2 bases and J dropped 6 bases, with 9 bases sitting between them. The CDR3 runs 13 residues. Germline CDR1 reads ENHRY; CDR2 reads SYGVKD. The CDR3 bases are TGTGCCATCAGTGAGGTCGCCCGGGATACGCAGTATTTT. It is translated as CAISEVARDTQYF.

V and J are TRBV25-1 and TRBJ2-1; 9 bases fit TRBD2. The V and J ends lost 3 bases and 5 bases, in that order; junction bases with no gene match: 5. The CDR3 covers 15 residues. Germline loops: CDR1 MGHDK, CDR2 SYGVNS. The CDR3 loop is CASSENSGRHNEQFF. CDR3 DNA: TGTGCCAGCAGTGAGAATAGCGGGAGACACAATGAGCAGTTCTTC. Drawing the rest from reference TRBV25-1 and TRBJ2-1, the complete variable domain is EADIYQTPRYLVIGTGKKITLECSQTMGHDKMYWYQQDPGMELHLIHYSYGVNSTEKGDLSSESTVSRIRTEHFPLTLESARPSHTSQYLCASSENSGRHNEQFFGPGTRLTVL.